The rows below give T cell receptor beta chains drawn from one sample of a study of T cells after yellow fever vaccination. One entry per CDR3 protein results from TCRdb running MiXCR on the 5' RACE reads. The sample lists fewer than 650,000 distinct CDR3 sequences; around a fifth were seen once. This material consisted of PBMCs, taken about 20 days after the first yellow fever vaccination. These receptors originate from a man in his late teens or twenties who received the YFV17D yellow fever vaccine. The CDR3 runs from the conserved cysteine through the conserved F or W. Size is stated for part of the rows, as once, few or many counts, or as a class when the clone is expanded.

clone_size: .
j_call: TRBJ2-7
cdr3_length: 12
v_call: TRBV24-1
cdr3_aa: CVPTTVPNEQYF

clone_size: few
j_call: TRBJ1-4
cdr3_length: 15
v_call: TRBV4-3
cdr3_aa: CASSQWTGDGEKLFF

clone_size: few
j_call: TRBJ2-5
cdr3_length: 13
v_call: TRBV20-1
cdr3_aa: CSARVPGFGTQYF

clone_size: .
j_call: TRBJ2-1
cdr3_length: 15
v_call: TRBV2
cdr3_aa: CASSELVGRGNEQFF

clone_size: .
j_call: TRBJ2-1
cdr3_length: 15
v_call: TRBV10-3
cdr3_aa: CAISGTSGGYNEQFF

clone_size: .
j_call: TRBJ2-6
cdr3_length: 18
v_call: TRBV5-5
cdr3_aa: CASSLGGNQVSGANVLTF

clone_size: few
j_call: TRBJ2-1
cdr3_length: 16
v_call: TRBV28
cdr3_aa: CASSSGQAYSYNEQFF

clone_size: .
j_call: TRBJ1-1
cdr3_length: 13
v_call: TRBV2
cdr3_aa: CASSDQFNTEAFF

clone_size: .
j_call: TRBJ2-1
cdr3_length: 18
v_call: TRBV4-3
cdr3_aa: CASSQGTGDAAPYNEQFF

clone_size: .
j_call: TRBJ1-4
cdr3_length: 14
v_call: TRBV5-1
cdr3_aa: CASSLRAGNEKLFF

clone_size: .
j_call: TRBJ2-6
cdr3_length: 16
v_call: TRBV6-2/TRBV6-3
cdr3_aa: CASSYVAWAGANVLTF

clone_size: few
j_call: TRBJ2-2
cdr3_length: 14
v_call: TRBV6-4
cdr3_aa: CASNEASDTGELFF

clone_size: .
j_call: TRBJ2-7
cdr3_length: 16
v_call: TRBV27
cdr3_aa: CASSLSMGTGFYEQYF

clone_size: few
j_call: TRBJ2-1
cdr3_length: 15
v_call: TRBV24-1
cdr3_aa: CATSDPARGSNEQFF

clone_size: few
j_call: TRBJ2-5
cdr3_length: 16
v_call: TRBV30
cdr3_aa: CAWSVLGGPGWETQYF

clone_size: few
j_call: TRBJ2-1
cdr3_length: 14
v_call: TRBV9
cdr3_aa: CASSVGTSYNEQFF

clone_size: .
j_call: TRBJ2-2
cdr3_length: 16
v_call: TRBV11-2
cdr3_aa: CASRPIAGNSGGELFF

clone_size: few
j_call: TRBJ2-1
cdr3_length: 14
v_call: TRBV5-4
cdr3_aa: CASSLGGPLNEQFF

clone_size: .
j_call: TRBJ2-3
cdr3_length: 17
v_call: TRBV5-1
cdr3_aa: CASSLASRGDATDTQYF

clone_size: many
j_call: TRBJ2-3
cdr3_length: 16
v_call: TRBV28
cdr3_aa: CASPPVGTTDTDTQYF

clone_size: .
j_call: TRBJ2-3
cdr3_length: 15
v_call: TRBV4-2
cdr3_aa: CASSQEEGFTDTQYF

clone_size: .
j_call: TRBJ1-3
cdr3_length: 15
v_call: TRBV28
cdr3_aa: CASSALSSSGNTIYF

clone_size: few
j_call: TRBJ2-3
cdr3_length: 14
v_call: TRBV5-1
cdr3_aa: CASSLQGVADTQYF

clone_size: few
j_call: TRBJ1-2
cdr3_length: 15
v_call: TRBV5-5
cdr3_aa: CASSLTPTGIYGYTF

clone_size: few
j_call: TRBJ2-1
cdr3_length: 16
v_call: TRBV27
cdr3_aa: CASSSLLGTSYNEQFF

clone_size: few
j_call: TRBJ1-2
cdr3_length: 13
v_call: TRBV12-3/TRBV12-4
cdr3_aa: CASSSPAGDGYTF

clone_size: .
j_call: TRBJ1-1
cdr3_length: 12
v_call: TRBV4-1
cdr3_aa: CASSQVDNEAFF

clone_size: .
j_call: TRBJ2-5
cdr3_length: 17
v_call: TRBV4-1
cdr3_aa: CASSQEGSATARETQYF